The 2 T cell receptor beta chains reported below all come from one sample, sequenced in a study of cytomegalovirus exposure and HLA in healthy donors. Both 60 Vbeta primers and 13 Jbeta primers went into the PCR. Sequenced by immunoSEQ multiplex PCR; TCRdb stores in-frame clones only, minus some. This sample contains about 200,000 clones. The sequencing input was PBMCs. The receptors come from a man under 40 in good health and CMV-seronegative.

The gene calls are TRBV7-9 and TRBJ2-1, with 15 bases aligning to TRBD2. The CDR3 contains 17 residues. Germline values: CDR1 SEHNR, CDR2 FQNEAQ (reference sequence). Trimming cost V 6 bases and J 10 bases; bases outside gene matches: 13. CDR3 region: CASRPGLAGGHVKEQFF. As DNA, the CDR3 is TGTGCCAGCAGGCCCGGACTAGCGGGAGGGCATGTGAAGGAGCAGTTCTTC.

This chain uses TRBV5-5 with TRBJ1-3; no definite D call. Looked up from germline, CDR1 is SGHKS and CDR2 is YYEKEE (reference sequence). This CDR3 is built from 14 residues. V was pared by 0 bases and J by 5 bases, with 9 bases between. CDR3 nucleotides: TGTGCCAGCAGCTTGGGGCAAGTAAGAAACACCATATATTTT. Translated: CASSLGQVRNTIYF. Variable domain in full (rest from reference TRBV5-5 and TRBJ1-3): DAGVTQSPTHLIKTRGQQVTLRCSPISGHKSVSWYQQVLGQGPQFIFQYYEKEERGRGNFPDRFSARQFPNYSSELNVNALLLGDSALYLCASSLGQVRNTIYFGEGSWLTVV.